This TCR beta chain was obtained from a study of T cells after yellow fever vaccination. Deletions cut 3 bases from V and 4 bases from J, with 12 bases between. Germline V gene sequence: CDR1 ENHRY, CDR2 SYGVKD. The CDR3 length is 14 residues. Whole-study results and caveats: Clonotypes found in both CD4 and CD8 compartments made up a small share. In post-booster samples, most primary-vaccination clones reappeared (around 95% CD4, approximately 91% CD8). The secondary T-cell response peaked on day 5, not day 15, but was weaker.

Template switching with 5'RACE generated the TCR cDNA and added a universal primer site and UMIs. A single record per CDR3 protein comes from TCRdb applying MiXCR to the 5' RACE reads. The sample holds just under 600,000 distinct CDR3 sequences, roughly 13% seen once. Remarks on this clonotype: Its target is not known.

The chain joins TRBV10-3 to TRBJ2-5; TRBD1 is a possible D gene (6 bases). Specimen: PBMCs, collected on the day of the yellow fever booster vaccination. This receptor was obtained from a man aged 25-40 years who received the YFV17D yellow fever vaccine. The CDR3 reads CAISEGPQGETQYF. For the CDR3, the DNA is TGTGCCATCAGTGAAGGGCCACAGGGAGAGACCCAGTACTTC.